These 2 T cell receptor beta chains were sequenced from one sample in a study of cytomegalovirus exposure and HLA in healthy donors. The PCR was carried out with 60 Vbeta primers and 13 Jbeta primers. Here immunoSEQ multiplex PCR was the method, and the copy in TCRdb shows in-frame clones only, minus some. The repertoire consists of some 98,000 clones, with less than 9.5% occurring once and the leading ten covering just over 5%. The sequenced sample was PBMCs. Receptor source: a man in his fifties or sixties in good health and CMV-seropositive.

This chain connects TRBV28 to TRBJ2-3; possibly TRBD2 for D (5 bases). Per the germline V gene, CDR1 is MDHEN and CDR2 is SYDVKM. The CDR3 runs 16 residues. V lost 3 bases and J 4 bases, leaving 17 bases between the germline ends. The CDR3 here is CASSFIQEVRADTQYF. CDR3 DNA sequence: TGTGCCAGCAGTTTTATTCAGGAGGTCCGGGCAGATACGCAGTATTTT.

The sample holds a few counts of this clone. The gene calls are TRBV19 and TRBJ1-5; TRBD1 matches 10 bases. This CDR3 spans 14 amino acids. Germline V gene sequence: CDR1 LNHDA, CDR2 SQIVND (reference sequence). Trimming cost V 6 bases and J 6 bases; bases outside gene matches: 5. This CDR3 reads CASRRQGASQPQHF. The DNA for the CDR3 is TGTGCCAGTAGGCGACAGGGGGCAAGTCAGCCCCAGCATTTT.